These 27 T cell receptor beta chains came from one sample sequenced in a study of identical twins. A single record per CDR3 protein comes from TCRdb applying MiXCR to the 5' RACE reads. The sample has around 1.7 million distinct CDR3 sequences; less than 40% are singletons. The sample was cord blood. The receptors derive from a newborn girl in good health.

This clonotype was counted between two and nine times. This CDR3 reads CASSQDWGGGYGYTF. DNA for the CDR3: TGTGCCAGCAGCCAAGATTGGGGGGGCGGCTATGGCTACACCTTC. V and J are TRBV4-2 and TRBJ1-2; D might be TRBD1 (6 bases). The CDR3 is made up of 15 amino acids. The V gene lost 0 bases and the J gene lost 4 bases, with 12 bases spanning the gap. The germline V gene has CDR1 LGHNA and CDR2 YNFKEQ.

This chain joins TRBV12-3 or TRBV12-4 and TRBJ2-1; D is possibly TRBD1 or TRBD2 (5 bases each). The J call is doubtful: the DNA matches TRBJ2-7 better. This CDR3 has 13 residues. This CDR3 is CASSAVLGAEQYF. CDR3 DNA sequence: TGTGCCAGCAGTGCGGTACTAGGGGCTGAGCAGTACTTC.

The CDR3 bases are TGTGCCAGTACAGGGGTTGGCTACATTGAGCAGTACTTC. Translation: CASTGVGYIEQYF. V usage is TRBV28 and J usage is TRBJ2-7; 7 bases are a match to TRBD1. Germline V gene lookup returns CDR1 MDHEN and CDR2 SYDVKM. This CDR3 is 13 amino acids long. Trimming removed 9 bases from V and 7 bases from J; junction bases left unmatched: 12.

V gene TRBV2 combines with J gene TRBJ2-3; D possibly corresponds to TRBD2 (5 bases). From germline, CDR1 is SNHLY and CDR2 FYNNEI. The V end lost 4 bases, the J end lost 5 bases, and 7 bases lay between the germline ends. The CDR3 length is 12 residues. CDR3 coding DNA: TGTGCCAGCAGTGGAGCGGAAGATACGCAGTATTTT. As protein: CASSGAEDTQYF.

This clonotype has more than one count but fewer than ten. The J gene is TRBJ2-6, the V gene TRBV5-1; D might be TRBD2 (6 bases). This CDR3 has 17 amino acids. V dropped 2 bases and J dropped 0 bases, with 12 bases sitting between them. Germline CDR1 reads SGHRS; CDR2 reads YFSETQ. CDR3 coding DNA: TGCGCCAGCAGCTTACTACTAGCCAGCTCTGGGGCCAACGTCCTGACTTTC. Translated, it gives CASSLLLASSGANVLTF.

The rearrangement links TRBV5-6 to TRBJ1-2; D is undetermined. The CDR3 sequence is 13 residues long. V dropped 0 bases and J dropped 5 bases, with 8 bases sitting between them. Germline loops: CDR1 SGHDT, CDR2 YYEEEE. In DNA, the CDR3 is TGTGCCAGCAGCTTGGGACCACAATATGGCTACACCTTC. Translating it yields CASSLGPQYGYTF.

At least ten counts were recorded for this clonotype. This chain uses TRBV29-1 with TRBJ2-7; D unresolved. Per the germline V gene, CDR1 is SQVTM and CDR2 is ANQGSEA. There are 11 residues in the CDR3. Deletions cut 7 bases from V and 4 bases from J, with 11 bases between. CDR3 DNA: TGCAGCGACCCCCGGGCGTACGAGCAGTACTTC. Protein: CSDPRAYEQYF.

This chain uses TRBV2 with TRBJ2-1, with TRBD1 matching 7 bases. This CDR3 is built from 17 residues. Germline-derived CDR1 and CDR2 are SNHLY and FYNNEI. V shed 2 bases, J shed 0 bases, and the junction held 7 bases outside the gene matches. The CDR3 region has the DNA TGTGCCAGCAGTGAACGACAGGGCCTCAGCTCCTACAATGAGCAGTTCTTC. As protein: CASSERQGLSSYNEQFF.

This clonotype was observed a few times. The chain couples TRBV2 to TRBJ1-2; 9 bases line up with TRBD1. CDR1 SNHLY and CDR2 FYNNEI come from the germline V gene. V shed 7 bases, J shed 7 bases, and the junction held 7 bases outside the gene matches. The CDR3 totals 13 residues. The CDR3: CASTGQGLRGYTF. CDR3 sequence (DNA): TGTGCCAGCACAGGACAGGGGCTTCGTGGCTACACCTTC.

The chain carries TRBV5-1 and TRBJ2-2; 7 bases are a match to TRBD2. Germline V gene data show CDR1 as SGHRS and CDR2 as YFSETQ. The CDR3 contains 16 residues. V lost 3 bases and J lost 3; bases outside the gene matches: 8. CDR3 sequence reads: CASSSGRPEYTGELFF. The CDR3 coding sequence is TGCGCCAGCAGCTCCGGGAGGCCCGAGTACACCGGGGAGCTGTTTTTT.

This clonotype has more than one count but fewer than ten. The CDR3 bases are TGTGCCACCAGTGATGGGGAAGGGGGGGGACAGACCTACGAGCAGTACTTC. Its translation: CATSDGEGGGQTYEQYF. The gene calls are TRBV24-1 and TRBJ2-7; D may match TRBD1 or TRBD2 (7 bases each). Germline CDR1 reads KGHDR; CDR2 reads SFDVKD. The V and J ends lost 3 bases and 2 bases respectively, with 19 bases between them. This CDR3 has 17 residues.

A few counts support this clonotype. V and J are TRBV25-1 and TRBJ1-2; D is unclear. Germline V gives CDR1 MGHDK, CDR2 SYGVNS. The length of the CDR3 is 13 residues. V was cut by 1 base and J by 7 bases, with 10 bases left in between. DNA for the CDR3: TGTGCCAGCAGTGAATTACACGAGGTTGGCTACACCTTC. It encodes CASSELHEVGYTF.

The gene calls are TRBV10-3 and TRBJ2-5; D not certain. This CDR3 is 13 amino acids long. Germline V gene sequence: CDR1 ENHRY, CDR2 SYGVKD. Trimming left V 6 bases short and J 11 bases short, with 19 bases between. The CDR3 bases are TGTGCCATCAGGCCCGACCAGCCCAATGAGCAGTACTTC. It encodes CAIRPDQPNEQYF.

With respect to this clonotype: A read error may account for a junction end that differs from germline. The chain uses TRBV20-1 and TRBJ2-3; no definite D call. CDR1 DFQATT and CDR2 SNEGSKA come from the germline V gene (reference sequence). CDR3 length equals 12 residues. The CDR3 spells CSPGPSPDTRYF. In nucleotides, the CDR3 is TGCAGTCCCGGGCCGAGCCCAGATACGCGGTATTTT.

The chain employs TRBV18 and TRBJ2-7; 12 nucleotides line up with TRBD2. The trim removed 0 bases at V and 3 bases at J, leaving 9 bases unmatched. In germline, CDR1 is KGHSH, CDR2 LQKENI. The CDR3 is 18 residues long. The CDR3 here is CASSPPIPLAGGNYEQYF. The CDR3 DNA is TGTGCCAGCTCACCACCGATCCCTCTAGCGGGAGGGAACTACGAGCAGTACTTC. The variable domain in full, completed from reference TRBV18 and TRBJ2-7, reads NAGVMQNPRHLVRRRGQEARLRCSPMKGHSHVYWYRQLPEEGLKFMVYLQKENIIDESGMPKERFSAEFPKEGPSILRIQQVVRGDSAAYFCASSPPIPLAGGNYEQYFGPGTRLTVT.

This clonotype was counted a few times. The chain is built from TRBV4-1 and TRBJ1-1, with D maybe TRBD1 (5 bases). The V and J ends lost 1 base and 3 bases respectively, with 18 bases between them. Germline CDR1 and CDR2: MGHRA and YSYEKL. The CDR3 loop spans 17 amino acids. CDR3 in amino acids: CASSQAWTKGLDTEAFF. The CDR3 coding sequence is TGCGCCAGCAGCCAAGCTTGGACAAAGGGGCTGGACACTGAAGCTTTCTTT.

V gene TRBV15 combines with J gene TRBJ1-5, with D possibly TRBD1 on 6 matching bases. Germline V gene data show CDR1 as LNHNV and CDR2 as YYDKDF (reference sequence). This CDR3 spans 14 amino acids. V was cut by 5 bases and J by 6 bases, with 14 bases left in between. The CDR3, as DNA: TGTGCCACCAGCGGTCCAGGGGAAGGTCAGCCCCAGCATTTT. This encodes CATSGPGEGQPQHF.

The V and J genes are TRBV2 and TRBJ1-1; TRBD1 might be the D (5 bases). V lost 2 bases and J lost 8, with 6 bases in between. The CDR3 loop spans 11 amino acids. Germline V CDR1 and CDR2: SNHLY, FYNNEI. The CDR3 DNA sequence: TGTGCCAGCAGTGAATACAGGGAAGCTTTCTTT. Translation gives CASSEYREAFF.

This chain links TRBV20-1 with TRBJ1-1; no firm D call. The germline CDR1 and CDR2 sequences are DFQATT and SNEGSKA (reference sequence). The V and J ends lost 8 bases and 1 base respectively, with 14 bases between them. CDR3 length equals 13 residues. DNA of the CDR3: TGCAGTCCTGAGGTACCGGGGAACACTGAAGCTTTCTTT. Translation gives CSPEVPGNTEAFF.

This clonotype was seen more than once but under ten times. The chain couples TRBV7-6 to TRBJ2-7, with D tentatively TRBD1 (6 bases). Trimming stripped 2 bases from V and 5 bases from J, with 16 bases between. Germline lookup yields CDR1 SGHVS and CDR2 FNYEAQ. The CDR3 is 15 residues long. CDR3 protein: CASSLSRQAWDEQYF. CDR3 nucleotides: TGTGCCAGCAGCTTATCGAGACAGGCCTGGGACGAGCAGTACTTC. The complete variable domain, with remaining parts taken from reference TRBV7-6 and TRBJ2-7, reads GAGVSQSPRYKVTKRGQDVALRCDPISGHVSLYWYRQALGQGPEFLTYFNYEAQQDKSGLPNDRFSAERPEGSISTLTIQRTEQRDSAMYRCASSLSRQAWDEQYFGPGTRLTVT.

The rearrangement uses TRBV6-1 and TRBJ2-3, with 9 positions matching TRBD2. This CDR3 comprises 16 residues. Germline loops: CDR1 MNHNS, CDR2 SASEGT. V was clipped by 3 bases and J by 1 base; unmatched bases: 5. CDR3 coding DNA: TGTGCCAGCAGTGATAGCGGGAGAGGGGGCACAGATACGCAGTATTTT. It yields the protein CASSDSGRGGTDTQYF.

This clonotype showed up just a few times. This sequence joins TRBV13 and TRBJ2-7; TRBD2 matches at 11 bases. The CDR3 covers 18 residues. The germline V gene encodes CDR1 PRHDT and CDR2 FYEKMQ (reference sequence). V shed 6 bases, J shed 1 base, and the junction held 14 bases outside the gene matches. CDR3 bases: TGTGCCAGCAGATTCGGGGGGACAACTAGCGGGAGATCCTACGAGCAGTACTTC. Its protein is CASRFGGTTSGRSYEQYF.

This clonotype was picked up one time. At one boundary the junction diverges from the germline segment, which might be a read error. This chain uses TRBV5-5 with TRBJ1-1; D is unresolved. The germline CDR1 and CDR2 sequences are SGHKS and YYEKEE (reference sequence). The CDR3 length is 13 residues. The DNA for the CDR3 is TGTACCAGCAGCCAGCAGGCGGTCACTGAAGCTTTCTTT. Protein: CTSSQQAVTEAFF.

This clonotype occurred many times. This rearrangement joins TRBV21-1 to TRBJ2-7. TRBV21-1 is a listed pseudogene. The CDR3 covers 9 residues. CDR3 nucleotide sequence: TGTGCCAGCAGCGGGGAGCAGTACTTC. It translates to CASSGEQYF.

This chain uses TRBV20-1 with TRBJ1-2; D possibly corresponds to TRBD1 (5 bases). Between the trimmed V and J ends, which lost 4 bases and 6 bases, there was a span of 12 bases. CDR3 length: 12 residues. In germline, CDR1 is DFQATT, CDR2 SNEGSKA (reference sequence). The DNA of the CDR3 is TGCAGTGCTATTCGAGGGGCGGATGGCTACACCTTC. Translated: CSAIRGADGYTF.

This clonotype has more than one count but fewer than ten. The genes are TRBV13 and TRBJ2-1, with 9 bases aligning to TRBD1. In germline, CDR1 is PRHDT, CDR2 FYEKMQ (reference sequence). This CDR3 has 14 residues. V gave up 2 bases and J gave up 12 bases; unmatched junction bases: 8. CDR3 region: CASSLKWGQGRQFF. The CDR3 region has the DNA TGTGCCAGCAGCTTAAAGTGGGGACAGGGCCGGCAGTTCTTC.

The chain links TRBV6-1 to TRBJ2-5; TRBD1 agrees at 7 bases. Germline lookup yields CDR1 MNHNS and CDR2 SASEGT. The CDR3 extends over 15 amino acids. Unmatched junction bases numbered 9, after V lost 6 bases and J lost 2 bases. CDR3: CASRLRGTDQETQYF. In nucleotides, the CDR3 is TGTGCCAGCAGATTACGAGGGACAGATCAAGAGACCCAGTACTTC.